A selection of T cell receptor beta chains follows, all from one sample in a study of blood T cell repertoires in COVID-19. Only in-frame clones appear in the TCRdb table, and some are missing; sequencing was by immunoSEQ multiplex PCR. The sample includes hundreds of thousands of clones, around nine tenths of them seen just once. The sample taken for sequencing was peripheral blood. The receptors derive from a woman aged 40 to 50 who had recovered from COVID-19. Each CDR3 is given with its conserved first and last residue. A D gene is named only where the DNA matches it firmly. Clone size is given for some rows only: seen once, a few or many times, or a class if the clone is expanded.

j_call d_call v_call clone_size cdr3_nt cdr3_aa
TRBJ2-3 TRBD2 TRBV5-1 once TGCGCCAGCAGCCCGGGACTAGCGGGAGGCGAGGGCTCAGATACGCAGTATTTT CASSPGLAGGEGSDTQYF
TRBJ2-3 . TRBV28 once TGTGCCAGCAGTGGCACCACAGATACGCAGTATTTT CASSGTTDTQYF
TRBJ2-1 . TRBV19 . TGTGCCAGTAGGGAGGATAGGACCTACAATGAGCAGTTCTTC CASREDRTYNEQFF
TRBJ2-7 . TRBV19 . TGTGCCAGTAGTTACAGGAGTGTGCAGCGGGACGAGCAGTACTTC CASSYRSVQRDEQYF
TRBJ1-4 TRBD1 TRBV18 . TGTGCCAGCTCACCACGACAGGGAAATGAAAAACTGTTTTTT CASSPRQGNEKLFF
TRBJ2-1 . TRBV24-1 . TGTGCCACCAGTGAAACTGGGGGCGGAAATGAGCAGTTCTTC CATSETGGGNEQFF
TRBJ2-3 TRBD2 TRBV2 . TGTGCCAGCAGACAGCGGGAGGGCACAGATACGCAGTATTTT CASRQREGTDTQYF
TRBJ2-5 TRBD2 TRBV11-3 . TGTGCCAGCAGCTCAGTCACTAGCGGGGGCCAAGAGACCCAGTACTTC CASSSVTSGGQETQYF
TRBJ1-2 . TRBV11-1 once TGTGCCAGCAGCTTGGATCGGGGGGACTATGGCTACACCTTC CASSLDRGDYGYTF
TRBJ1-2 . TRBV27 . TGTGCCAGCACGAGGAACACGGACTATGGCTACACCTTC CASTRNTDYGYTF
TRBJ1-4 TRBD1 TRBV9 . TGTGCCAGCAGCCCACATGGGGGGACAGGGTATGAAAAACTGTTTTTT CASSPHGGTGYEKLFF
TRBJ1-2 . TRBV19 . TGTGCCAGTAGTATGGATCGACAGTTTGGCGGCTACACCTTC CASSMDRQFGGYTF
TRBJ2-7 . TRBV2 . TGTGCCAGCAGTGGTGAGTGGCAGGGCGAGCAGTACTTC CASSGEWQGEQYF
TRBJ2-5 . TRBV10-3 . TGTGCCATCAGTGCAGGCCTCCAGGGGCAGGAGACCCAGTACTTC CAISAGLQGQETQYF
TRBJ2-1 TRBD2 TRBV3-1/TRBV3-2 . TGTGCCAGCAGCCCGGGACTAGCTTACAATGAGCAGTTCTTC CASSPGLAYNEQFF
TRBJ2-2 TRBD1 TRBV6-2/TRBV6-3 . TGTGCCAGCAGTTACCACAGGGGGTTAAGGACCGGGGAGCTGTTTTTT CASSYHRGLRTGELFF
TRBJ2-2 TRBD1 TRBV5-4 few TGTGCCAGCTTCAAAGGGGCCCCGGGACAGGTTTACACCGGGGAGCTGTTTTTT CASFKGAPGQVYTGELFF
TRBJ2-2 . TRBV4-2 . TGTGCCAGCAGCCAAGATATCTTATACGGGGAGCTGTTTTTT CASSQDILYGELFF
TRBJ2-2 TRBD2 TRBV7-2 . TGTGCCAGCAGCCCCCAAGCTAGCGGATATACCGGGGAGCTGTTTTTT CASSPQASGYTGELFF
TRBJ1-6 . TRBV19 . TGTGCCAGTAGTGTCGGGGAATATAATTCACCCCTCCACTTT CASSVGEYNSPLHF
TRBJ1-2 TRBD1 TRBV6-5 . TGTGCCAGCAGAGTGGGACAGGGGGGCTATGGCTACACCTTC CASRVGQGGYGYTF
TRBJ2-7 TRBD1 TRBV6-5 . TGTGCCAGCAGACCCGTACAGGGGGCGAGGTACGAGCAGTACTTC CASRPVQGARYEQYF
TRBJ2-7 TRBD2 TRBV6-5 . TGTGCCAGCAGTTACTCGGAGCGGGGGGCCTACGAGCAGTACTTC CASSYSERGAYEQYF
TRBJ2-1 . TRBV11-2 . TGTGCCAGCAGCCCTCACGAGACAGGCTATTCCCATGAGCAGTTCTTC CASSPHETGYSHEQFF
TRBJ2-4 . TRBV12-2 . TGTGCAAGTCGCTACCCGCATCAGGGATTAGCCAAAAACATTCAGTACTTC CASRYPHQGLAKNIQYF
TRBJ2-3 . TRBV10-3 . TGTGCCATCAGTGAGTCCGGCAGGGGCACAGATACGCAGTATTTT CAISESGRGTDTQYF
TRBJ1-2 TRBD1 TRBV7-2 many TGTGCCAGCAGCTTAGGGGGACAGGGGGCCGGCTACACCTTC CASSLGGQGAGYTF
TRBJ1-6 TRBD1 TRBV28 . TGTGCCAGCAGTTTACCCCTAACCGGGACAGGCGATTCACCCCTCCACTTT CASSLPLTGTGDSPLHF
TRBJ2-7 . TRBV19 . TGTGCCACCTCCGGGTCCTACTCCTACGAGCAGTACTTC CATSGSYSYEQYF
TRBJ2-1 TRBD2 TRBV10-1 . TGCGCCAGCAGTGAGTCGGCAAGCGGGAGTTTCTACAATGAGCAGTTCTTC CASSESASGSFYNEQFF
TRBJ2-1 TRBD2 TRBV5-1 once TGCGCCAGCAGCTTTGGTGTTAGCGGGAGATATGAGCAGTTCTTC CASSFGVSGRYEQFF
TRBJ2-5 TRBD2 TRBV4-3 . TGCGCCAGCAGCTCTTTAGCGGGAGAAGAGACCCAGTACTTC CASSSLAGEETQYF
TRBJ1-1 . TRBV9 . TGTGCCAGCAGCGTAGAAGGGGAAAAAGCTTTCTTT CASSVEGEKAFF
TRBJ1-2 . TRBV12-3/TRBV12-4 . TGTGCCAGCAGTCGCGGCAATATGAGGGGCTACACCTTC CASSRGNMRGYTF
TRBJ2-5 . TRBV27 . TGTGCCAGCAGTCTCATCCCGGGACTTCAAGAGACCCAGTACTTC CASSLIPGLQETQYF
TRBJ1-3 TRBD1 TRBV19 once TGTGCCAGTAGTTCCCAGGACAGGGAAGCTGGAAACACCATATATTTT CASSSQDREAGNTIYF
TRBJ1-2 . TRBV5-1 . TGCGCCAGCAACCAGGGTAGTGGTGGCTACACCTTC CASNQGSGGYTF
TRBJ1-2 TRBD1 TRBV18 . TGTGCCAGCTCGGACAGGGGAGCGGGCTATGGCTACACCTTC CASSDRGAGYGYTF
TRBJ1-2 . TRBV28 . TGTGCCAGCAGTTTGGGGACTTCCAACTATGGCTACACCTTC CASSLGTSNYGYTF
TRBJ1-5 TRBD1 TRBV2 . TGTGCCAGCAGTCCCGGGACAGGGTCCCCTAGCAATCAGCCCCAGCATTTT CASSPGTGSPSNQPQHF
TRBJ2-1 . TRBV7-9 . TGTGCCAGCAGCTTAGGCGAAAGCTCCTACAATGAGCAGTTCTTC CASSLGESSYNEQFF
TRBJ2-7 . TRBV18 . TGTGCCAGCTCAGTCGACTTCCTCGGGGAGCAGTACTTC CASSVDFLGEQYF
TRBJ2-7 . TRBV4-1 few TGCGCCAGCAGCCAAGCATGGGCGGGAAACACCTACGAGCAGTACTTC CASSQAWAGNTYEQYF
TRBJ2-5 . TRBV12-3/TRBV12-4 . TGTGCCAGCAGTGCTAGGGAGACCCAGTACTTC CASSARETQYF
TRBJ2-1 TRBD2 TRBV3-1/TRBV3-2 once TGTGCCAGCAGCCAGTGGGGACTAGCGGGAGGCAATGAGCAGTTCTTC CASSQWGLAGGNEQFF
TRBJ1-1 TRBD1 TRBV7-3 . TGTGCCAGCAGCTTAACGGGACAGGGGGAAGCTTTCTTT CASSLTGQGEAFF
TRBJ2-1 . TRBV19 . TGTGCCAGTAGTCCCACTTACCTGGAGCAGCCCCGGCGTAATGAGCAGTTCTTC CASSPTYLEQPRRNEQFF
TRBJ2-3 . TRBV14 . TGTGCCAGCAGCCAAGGGCTCAGTTACACAGATACGCAGTATTTT CASSQGLSYTDTQYF